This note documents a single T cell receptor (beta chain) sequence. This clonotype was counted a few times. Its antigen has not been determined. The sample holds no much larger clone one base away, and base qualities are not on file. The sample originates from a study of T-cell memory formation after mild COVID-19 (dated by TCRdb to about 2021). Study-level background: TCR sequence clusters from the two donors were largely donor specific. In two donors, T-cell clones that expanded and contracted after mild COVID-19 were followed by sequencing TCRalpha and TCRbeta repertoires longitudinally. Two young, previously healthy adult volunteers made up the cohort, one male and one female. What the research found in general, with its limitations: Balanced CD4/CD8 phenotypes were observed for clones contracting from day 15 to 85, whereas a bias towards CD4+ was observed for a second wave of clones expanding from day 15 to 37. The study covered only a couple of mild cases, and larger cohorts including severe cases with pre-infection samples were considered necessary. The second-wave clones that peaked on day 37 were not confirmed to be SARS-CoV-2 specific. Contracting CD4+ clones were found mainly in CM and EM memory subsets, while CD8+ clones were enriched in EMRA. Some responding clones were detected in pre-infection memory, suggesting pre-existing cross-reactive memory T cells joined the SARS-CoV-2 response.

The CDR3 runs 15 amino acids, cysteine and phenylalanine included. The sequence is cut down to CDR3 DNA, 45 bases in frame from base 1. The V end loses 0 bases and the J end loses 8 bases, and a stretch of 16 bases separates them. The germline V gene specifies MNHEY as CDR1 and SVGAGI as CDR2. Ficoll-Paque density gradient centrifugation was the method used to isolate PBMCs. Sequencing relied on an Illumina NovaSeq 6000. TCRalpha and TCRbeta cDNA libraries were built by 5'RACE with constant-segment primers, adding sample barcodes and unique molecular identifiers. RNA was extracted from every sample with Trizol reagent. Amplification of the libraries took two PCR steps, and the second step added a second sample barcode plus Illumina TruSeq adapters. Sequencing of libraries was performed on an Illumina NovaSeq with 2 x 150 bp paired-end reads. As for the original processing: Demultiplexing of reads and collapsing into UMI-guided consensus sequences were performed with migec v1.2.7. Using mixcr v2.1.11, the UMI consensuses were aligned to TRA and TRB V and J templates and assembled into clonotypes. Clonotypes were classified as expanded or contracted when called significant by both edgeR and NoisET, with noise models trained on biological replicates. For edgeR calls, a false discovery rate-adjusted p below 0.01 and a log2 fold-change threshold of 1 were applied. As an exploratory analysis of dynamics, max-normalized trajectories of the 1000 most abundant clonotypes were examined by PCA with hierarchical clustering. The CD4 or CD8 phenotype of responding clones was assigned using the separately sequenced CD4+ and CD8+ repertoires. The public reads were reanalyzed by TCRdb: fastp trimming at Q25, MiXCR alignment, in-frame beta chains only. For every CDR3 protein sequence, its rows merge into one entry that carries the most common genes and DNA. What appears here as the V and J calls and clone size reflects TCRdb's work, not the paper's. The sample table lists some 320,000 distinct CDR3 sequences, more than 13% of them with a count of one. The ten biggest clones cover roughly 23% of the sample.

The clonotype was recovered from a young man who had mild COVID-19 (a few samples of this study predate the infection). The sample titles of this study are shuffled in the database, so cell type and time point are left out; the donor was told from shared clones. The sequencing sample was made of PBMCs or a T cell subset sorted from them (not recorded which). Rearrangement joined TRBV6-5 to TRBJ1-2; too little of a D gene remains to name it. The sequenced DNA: TGTGCCAGCAGTTACTCCCCGGGGATGCCGGAGGGCTACACCTTC. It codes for CASSYSPGMPEGYTF.